This T cell receptor (beta chain) was obtained from a study of shared clonotypes between healthy human individuals. Study as a whole: CD4 naive and CD4 memory each took three plates per donor, while CD8 naive took two and CD8 memory one.

Trimming cost V 6 bases and J 5 bases; bases outside gene matches: 12. CDR1 is MNHEY and CDR2 is SMNVEV in the germline V gene (reference sequence). This CDR3 is 15 amino acids long. Findings and caveats of the study: Sampling involved blood alone; tissue repertoires likely differ.

CD45RO-negative, CCR7-selected cells formed the naive CD8 fraction, which excluded terminally differentiated effector memory CD45RA+ cells. Worth noting for this clone: Its antigen is undetermined.

Libraries were prepared by immunoSEQ multiplex PCR; TCRdb keeps only in-frame clonotypes and omits some of them. The table records some 2.1 million clones, about 95% of them present only once. This sequence joins TRBV27 and TRBJ2-7; 8 bases fit TRBD2. This clonotype was sampled from a man aged 18 to 29 in good health. Input material: naive CD8+ T cells sorted from blood. The DNA of the CDR3 is TGTGCCAGCAGAAAAACCCGGGGGGGCGGCCACGAGCAGTACTTC. As protein: CASRKTRGGGHEQYF.